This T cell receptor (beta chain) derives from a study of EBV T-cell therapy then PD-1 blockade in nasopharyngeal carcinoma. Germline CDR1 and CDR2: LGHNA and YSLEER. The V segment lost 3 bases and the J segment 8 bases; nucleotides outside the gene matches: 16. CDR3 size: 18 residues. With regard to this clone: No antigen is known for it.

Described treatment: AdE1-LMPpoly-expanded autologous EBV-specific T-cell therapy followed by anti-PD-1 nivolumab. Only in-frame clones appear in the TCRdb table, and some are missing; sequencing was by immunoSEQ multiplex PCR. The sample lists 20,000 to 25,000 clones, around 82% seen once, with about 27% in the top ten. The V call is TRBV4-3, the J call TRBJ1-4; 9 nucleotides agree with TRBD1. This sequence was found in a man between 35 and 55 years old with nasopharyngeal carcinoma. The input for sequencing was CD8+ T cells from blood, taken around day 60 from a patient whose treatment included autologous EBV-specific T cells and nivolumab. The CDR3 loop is CASSQLAPPGQGEEKLFF. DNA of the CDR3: TGCGCCAGCAGCCAGCTCGCCCCCCCGGGACAGGGTGAGGAAAAACTGTTTTTT.